Listed below are T cell receptor beta chains from one sample, sequenced in a study of monozygotic twins with inflammatory bowel disease. Using the 5' RACE reads, TCRdb records one entry per CDR3 protein without DNA. This sample's table has around 400,000 distinct CDR3 sequences. The material sequenced was blood. The receptors shown here come from a human donor with ulcerative colitis or Crohn's disease, or a healthy co-twin of an affected twin (not recorded which). Each CDR3 is given with its conserved first and last residue. Each record gives: V gene, J gene, CDR3 protein.

v_gene: TRBV20-1; j_gene: TRBJ2-7; CDR3aa: CSARDNKGKKLIYEQYF
v_gene: TRBV11-2; j_gene: TRBJ1-2; CDR3aa: CASSPSGDGYTF
v_gene: TRBV5-1; j_gene: TRBJ2-1; CDR3aa: CASSLAGPAEAPYNEQFF
v_gene: TRBV6-5; j_gene: TRBJ2-3; CDR3aa: CASSYSVQGGTTDTQYF
v_gene: TRBV29-1; j_gene: TRBJ2-1; CDR3aa: CSVSFLGDSYNEQFF
v_gene: TRBV29-1; j_gene: TRBJ2-5; CDR3aa: CSGRPGVGWETQYF
v_gene: TRBV5-1; j_gene: TRBJ2-7; CDR3aa: CASSWTDSRWYEQYF
v_gene: TRBV7-3; j_gene: TRBJ2-1; CDR3aa: CASSLMVTSGYNEQFF
v_gene: TRBV7-2; j_gene: TRBJ2-1; CDR3aa: CASSIRGQATYNEQFF
v_gene: TRBV4-1; j_gene: TRBJ2-2; CDR3aa: CASSQPTSGANTGELFF
v_gene: TRBV24-1; j_gene: TRBJ2-3; CDR3aa: CATSDPTSGMSTDTQYF
v_gene: TRBV20-1; j_gene: TRBJ2-7; CDR3aa: CSARIAGGPRRDYEQYF
v_gene: TRBV5-1; j_gene: TRBJ2-4; CDR3aa: CASSGSGGQNIQYF
v_gene: TRBV27; j_gene: TRBJ1-5; CDR3aa: CASRGGENQPQHF
v_gene: TRBV7-2; j_gene: TRBJ2-1; CDR3aa: CASSLVTNEQFF
v_gene: TRBV5-1; j_gene: TRBJ2-2; CDR3aa: CASSESRFGGELFF
v_gene: TRBV9; j_gene: TRBJ1-1; CDR3aa: CASSALTGSGTEAFF
v_gene: TRBV30; j_gene: TRBJ2-2; CDR3aa: CAWRPLGQWTTGELFF
v_gene: TRBV6-1; j_gene: TRBJ1-6; CDR3aa: CASSRRGQGNSPLHF
v_gene: TRBV7-6; j_gene: TRBJ2-1; CDR3aa: CASSLAWGLAGGHEQFF
v_gene: TRBV9; j_gene: TRBJ2-2; CDR3aa: CASSGRTGTSVGTGELFF
v_gene: TRBV20-1; j_gene: TRBJ2-7; CDR3aa: CSARRLGVVEQYF
v_gene: TRBV7-2; j_gene: TRBJ2-2; CDR3aa: CASSLGANTGEHIF
v_gene: TRBV19; j_gene: TRBJ2-7; CDR3aa: CASSSSQGWEQYF
v_gene: TRBV28; j_gene: TRBJ2-2; CDR3aa: CATGGLTSGAGELFF
v_gene: TRBV28; j_gene: TRBJ2-1; CDR3aa: CASSLWTLTGGYNEQFF
v_gene: TRBV7-2; j_gene: TRBJ2-3; CDR3aa: CASSSWGGGGTDTQYF
v_gene: TRBV12-3/TRBV12-4; j_gene: TRBJ2-7; CDR3aa: CASRPSGSSNEQYF
v_gene: TRBV20-1; j_gene: TRBJ2-3; CDR3aa: CSASEDTDTQYF
v_gene: TRBV7-2; j_gene: TRBJ1-1; CDR3aa: CASGRTNTEAFF